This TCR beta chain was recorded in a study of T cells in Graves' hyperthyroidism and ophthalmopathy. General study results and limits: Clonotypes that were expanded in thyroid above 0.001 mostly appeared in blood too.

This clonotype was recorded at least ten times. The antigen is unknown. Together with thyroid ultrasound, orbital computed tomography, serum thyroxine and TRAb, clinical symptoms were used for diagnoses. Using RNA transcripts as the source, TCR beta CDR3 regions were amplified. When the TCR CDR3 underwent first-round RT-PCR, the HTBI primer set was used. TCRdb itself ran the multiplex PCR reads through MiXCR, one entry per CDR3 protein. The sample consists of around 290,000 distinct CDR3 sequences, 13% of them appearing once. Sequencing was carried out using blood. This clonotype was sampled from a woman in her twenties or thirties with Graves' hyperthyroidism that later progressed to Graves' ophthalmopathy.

DNA of the CDR3: TGTGCCAGCAGTGCTCTACTAGCGGGACTCACCGGGGAGCTGTTTTTT. Amino acid sequence: CASSALLAGLTGELFF. The genes are TRBV27 and TRBJ2-2, with TRBD2 identical over 10 bases. CDR1 is MNHEY and CDR2 is SMNVEV in the germline V gene (reference sequence). This CDR3 spans 16 amino acids. V dropped 5 bases and J dropped 4; count of bases not matched to a gene: 7.